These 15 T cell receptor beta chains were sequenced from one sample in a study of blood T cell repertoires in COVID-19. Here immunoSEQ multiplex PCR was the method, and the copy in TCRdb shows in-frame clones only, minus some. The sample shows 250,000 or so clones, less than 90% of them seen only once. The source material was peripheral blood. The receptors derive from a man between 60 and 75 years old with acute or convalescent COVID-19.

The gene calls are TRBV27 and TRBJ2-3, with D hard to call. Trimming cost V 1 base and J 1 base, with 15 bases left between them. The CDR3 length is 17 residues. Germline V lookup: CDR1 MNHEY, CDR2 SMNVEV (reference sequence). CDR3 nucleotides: TGTGCCAGCAGTTTATATTTCTGGAGCAGAGGCACAGATACGCAGTATTTT. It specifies CASSLYFWSRGTDTQYF.

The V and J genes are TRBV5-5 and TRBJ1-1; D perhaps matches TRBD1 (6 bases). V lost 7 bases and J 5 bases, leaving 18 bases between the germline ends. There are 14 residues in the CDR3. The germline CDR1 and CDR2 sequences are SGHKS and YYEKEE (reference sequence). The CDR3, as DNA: TGTGCCAGCGCCCCCGGGGGGCGGGGAACTGAAGCTTTCTTT. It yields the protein CASAPGGRGTEAFF.

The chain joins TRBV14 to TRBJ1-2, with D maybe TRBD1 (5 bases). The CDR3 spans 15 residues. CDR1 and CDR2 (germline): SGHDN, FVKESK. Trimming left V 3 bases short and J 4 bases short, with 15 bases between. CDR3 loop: CASSQSGALSYGYTF. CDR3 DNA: TGTGCCAGCAGCCAGAGCGGGGCCCTCAGCTATGGCTACACCTTC.

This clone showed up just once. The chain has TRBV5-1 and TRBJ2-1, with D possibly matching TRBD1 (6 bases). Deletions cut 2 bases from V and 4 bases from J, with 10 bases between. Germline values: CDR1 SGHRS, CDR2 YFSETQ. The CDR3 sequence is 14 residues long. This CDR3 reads CASSFDGQYNEQFF. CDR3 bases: TGCGCCAGCAGCTTTGATGGACAGTACAATGAGCAGTTCTTC.

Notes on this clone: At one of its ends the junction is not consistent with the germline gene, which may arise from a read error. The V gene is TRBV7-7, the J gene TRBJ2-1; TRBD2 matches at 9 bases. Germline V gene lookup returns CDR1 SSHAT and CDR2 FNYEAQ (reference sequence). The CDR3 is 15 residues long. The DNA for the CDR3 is TGTGCTAGCAGCTCGGGCGCGGGGGGGCAAAATGAGCAGTTCTTC. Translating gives CASSSGAGGQNEQFF. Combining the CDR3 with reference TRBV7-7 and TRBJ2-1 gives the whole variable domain GAGVSQSPRYKVTKRGQDVTLRCDPISSHATLYWYQQALGQGPEFLTYFNYEAQPDKSGLPSDRFSAERPEGSISTLTIQRTEQRDSAMYRCASSSGAGGQNEQFFGPGTRLTVL.

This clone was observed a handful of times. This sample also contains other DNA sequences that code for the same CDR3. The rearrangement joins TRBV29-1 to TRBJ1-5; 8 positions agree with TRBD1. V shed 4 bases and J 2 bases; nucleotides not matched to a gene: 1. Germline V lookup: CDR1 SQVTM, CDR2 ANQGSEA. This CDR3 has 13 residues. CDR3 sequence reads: CSVGQGRNQPQHF. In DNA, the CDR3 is TGCAGCGTTGGACAGGGGCGCAATCAGCCCCAGCATTTT.

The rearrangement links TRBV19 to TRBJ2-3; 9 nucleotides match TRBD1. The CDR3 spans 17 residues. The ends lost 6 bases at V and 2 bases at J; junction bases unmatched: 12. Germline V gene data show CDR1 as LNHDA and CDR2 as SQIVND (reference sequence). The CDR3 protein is CASSLTGTGPVTDTQYF. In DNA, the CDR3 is TGTGCCAGTAGCCTAACCGGGACAGGGCCCGTCACAGATACGCAGTATTTT.

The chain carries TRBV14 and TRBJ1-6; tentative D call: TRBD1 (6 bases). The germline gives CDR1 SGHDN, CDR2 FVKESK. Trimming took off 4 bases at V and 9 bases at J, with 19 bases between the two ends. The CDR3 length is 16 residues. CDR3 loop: CASSPTGGHSGSPLHF. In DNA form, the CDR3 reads TGTGCCAGCAGCCCAACGGGGGGGCATAGCGGTTCACCCCTCCACTTT.

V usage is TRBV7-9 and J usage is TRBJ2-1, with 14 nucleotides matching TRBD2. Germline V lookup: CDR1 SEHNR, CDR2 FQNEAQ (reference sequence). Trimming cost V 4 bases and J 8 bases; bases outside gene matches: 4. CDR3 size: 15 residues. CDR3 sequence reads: CASSSGLAGGDEQFF. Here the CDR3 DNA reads TGTGCCAGCAGCTCAGGACTAGCGGGAGGAGATGAGCAGTTCTTC.

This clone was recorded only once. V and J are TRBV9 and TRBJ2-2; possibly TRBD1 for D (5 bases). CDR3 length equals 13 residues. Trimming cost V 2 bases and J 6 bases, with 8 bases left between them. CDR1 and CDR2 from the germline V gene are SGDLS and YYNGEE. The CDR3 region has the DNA TGTGCCAGCAGCGTGATAGGGGCCGGGGAGCTGTTTTTT. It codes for CASSVIGAGELFF.

The CDR3 here is CASSYIGTGLQQYF. CDR3 DNA sequence: TGTGCCAGCAGTTACATCGGGACAGGTTTGCAGCAGTACTTC. The V and J genes are TRBV6-2 or TRBV6-3 and TRBJ2-7; 8 positions agree with TRBD1. The germline CDR1 and CDR2 sequences are MNHEY and SVGEGT. CDR3 length: 14 residues. Losses at the gene ends were 2 bases for V and 8 bases for J; bases not matched to a gene: 8.

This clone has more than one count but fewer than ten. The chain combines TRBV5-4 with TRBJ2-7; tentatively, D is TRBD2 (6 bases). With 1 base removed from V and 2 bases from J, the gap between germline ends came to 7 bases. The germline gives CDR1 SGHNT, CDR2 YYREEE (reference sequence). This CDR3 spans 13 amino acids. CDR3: CASSLWGAYEQYF. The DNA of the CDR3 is TGTGCCAGCAGCTTGTGGGGGGCCTACGAGCAGTACTTC.

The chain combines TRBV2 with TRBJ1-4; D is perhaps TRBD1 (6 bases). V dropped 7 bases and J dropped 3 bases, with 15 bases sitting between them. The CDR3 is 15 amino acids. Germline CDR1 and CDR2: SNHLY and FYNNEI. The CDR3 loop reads CASNDQGHPNEKLFF. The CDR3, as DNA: TGTGCCAGCAATGACCAGGGACACCCTAATGAAAAACTGTTTTTT.

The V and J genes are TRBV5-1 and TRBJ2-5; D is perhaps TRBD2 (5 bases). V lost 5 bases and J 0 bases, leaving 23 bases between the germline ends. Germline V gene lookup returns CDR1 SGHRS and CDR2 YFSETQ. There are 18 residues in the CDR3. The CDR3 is CASRRTALGREYQETQYF. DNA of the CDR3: TGCGCCAGCAGGCGGACTGCCCTCGGCCGCGAGTACCAAGAGACCCAGTACTTC.

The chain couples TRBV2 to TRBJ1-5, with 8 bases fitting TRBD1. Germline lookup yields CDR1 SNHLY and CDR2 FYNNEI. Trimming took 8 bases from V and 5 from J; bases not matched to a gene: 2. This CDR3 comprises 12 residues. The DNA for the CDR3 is TGTGCCAGCGGCAGGGGGCATCAGCCCCAGCATTTT. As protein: CASGRGHQPQHF.